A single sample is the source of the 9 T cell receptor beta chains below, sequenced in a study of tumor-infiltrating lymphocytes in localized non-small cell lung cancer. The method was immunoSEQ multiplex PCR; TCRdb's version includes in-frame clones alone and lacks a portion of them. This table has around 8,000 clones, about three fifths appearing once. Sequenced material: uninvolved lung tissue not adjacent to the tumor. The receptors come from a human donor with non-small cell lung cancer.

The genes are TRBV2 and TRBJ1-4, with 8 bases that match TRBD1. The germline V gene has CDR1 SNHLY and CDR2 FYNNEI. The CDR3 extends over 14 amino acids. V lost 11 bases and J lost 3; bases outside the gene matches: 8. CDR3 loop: CAAVTQGANEKLFF. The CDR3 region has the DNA TGTGCCGCAGTCACACAGGGGGCTAATGAAAAACTGTTTTTT.

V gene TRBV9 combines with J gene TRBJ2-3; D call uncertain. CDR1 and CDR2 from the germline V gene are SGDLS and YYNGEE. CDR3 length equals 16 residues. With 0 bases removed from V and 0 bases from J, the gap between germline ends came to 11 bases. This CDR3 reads CASSVAVQYSTDTQYF. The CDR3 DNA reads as TGTGCCAGCAGCGTAGCGGTCCAGTACAGCACAGATACGCAGTATTTT.

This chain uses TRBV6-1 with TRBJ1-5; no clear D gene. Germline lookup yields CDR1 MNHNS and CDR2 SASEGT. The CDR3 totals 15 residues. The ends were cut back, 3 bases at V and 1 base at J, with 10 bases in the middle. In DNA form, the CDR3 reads TGTGCCAGCAGTGAGAACGGGCGGAGCAATCAGCCCCAGCATTTT. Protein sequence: CASSENGRSNQPQHF.

In DNA, the CDR3 is TGCGCCAGCAGCTTGGCGACAGGGGCTGAAGCTTTCTTT. This sequence encodes CASSLATGAEAFF. The chain is built from TRBV5-1 and TRBJ1-1; 8 bases line up with TRBD1. The CDR3 totals 13 residues. Germline assignment: CDR1 SGHRS and CDR2 YFSETQ. Germline trimming cut 0 bases from V and 6 bases from J; bases unmatched to any gene: 1.

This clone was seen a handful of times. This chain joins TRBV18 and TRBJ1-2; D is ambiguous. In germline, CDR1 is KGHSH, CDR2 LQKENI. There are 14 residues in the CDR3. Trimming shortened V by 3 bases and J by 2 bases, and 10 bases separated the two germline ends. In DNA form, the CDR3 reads TGTGCCAGCTCACCCGGGCAGCAGAACTATGGCTACACCTTC. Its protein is CASSPGQQNYGYTF.

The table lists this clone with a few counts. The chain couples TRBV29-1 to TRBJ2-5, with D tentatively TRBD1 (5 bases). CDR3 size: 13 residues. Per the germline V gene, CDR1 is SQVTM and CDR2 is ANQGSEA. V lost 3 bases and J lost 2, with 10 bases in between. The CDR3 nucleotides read TGCAGCGTTGATAGACAGATACAAGAGACCCAGTACTTC. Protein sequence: CSVDRQIQETQYF.

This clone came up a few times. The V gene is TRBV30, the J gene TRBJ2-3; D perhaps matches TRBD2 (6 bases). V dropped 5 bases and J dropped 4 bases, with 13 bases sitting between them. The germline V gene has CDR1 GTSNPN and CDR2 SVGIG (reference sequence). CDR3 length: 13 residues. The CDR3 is CAWALSGADTQYF. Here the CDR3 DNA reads TGTGCCTGGGCCCTTTCGGGGGCAGATACGCAGTATTTT.

The DNA for the CDR3 is TGTGCCTGGAGTGTCTCGGCAAATACGCAGTATTTT. Its protein is CAWSVSANTQYF. The chain couples TRBV30 to TRBJ2-3, with D unresolved. Germline CDR1 is GTSNPN and CDR2 is SVGIG (reference sequence). CDR3 length: 12 amino acids. The V gene lost 0 bases and the J gene lost 7 bases, with 8 bases spanning the gap.

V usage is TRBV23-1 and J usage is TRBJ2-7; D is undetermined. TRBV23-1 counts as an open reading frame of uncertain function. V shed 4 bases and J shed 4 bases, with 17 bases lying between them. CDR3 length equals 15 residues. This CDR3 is CASSPGVKGRYEQYF. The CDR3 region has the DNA TGCGCCAGCAGTCCGGGTGTGAAGGGAAGGTACGAGCAGTACTTC.